This T cell receptor beta chain was sequenced in a study of T cell repertoires in cytomegalovirus infection. V gave up 2 bases and J gave up 10 bases; unmatched junction bases: 8. Germline V gene lookup returns CDR1 MNHEY and CDR2 SVGEGT. The CDR3 contains 14 residues. TCRdb itself ran the reads through MiXCR, one entry per CDR3 protein. This sample has some 600,000 distinct CDR3 sequences; roughly 26% occur once, and the top ten carry approximately 8%. Sequencing input: CD8+ T cells from PBMCs. The source of this sequence is a human donor in good health (CMV status not recorded). Some clones in this sample may be carry-over from other donors' samples. The chain recombines TRBV6-2 or TRBV6-3 with TRBJ2-1, with 7 bases that match TRBD2. The CDR3 is CASSYMSGEGEQFF. As DNA, the CDR3 is TGTGCCAGCAGTTACATGTCGGGGGAGGGCGAGCAGTTCTTC.